These 26 T cell receptor beta chains were all obtained from the same sample, sequenced in a study of blood T cell repertoires in COVID-19. Clones were read by immunoSEQ multiplex PCR, and TCRdb kept only the in-frame ones, dropping some. The sample yields about 140,000 clones, 70% to 85% seen once. The sample was PBMCs or T cells enriched from blood (not recorded which). All receptors derive from a woman aged 18-29 years who had been exposed to COVID-19.

CDR3 bases: TGTGCCACCAGCAGGGTTAGGGACAGGGCGAATGAGCAGTTCTTC. Protein: CATSRVRDRANEQFF. The chain carries TRBV15 and TRBJ2-1, with TRBD1 matching 9 bases. J gave up 7 bases and V 3 bases, and 7 bases lay outside the gene matches. Germline assignment: CDR1 LNHNV and CDR2 YYDKDF (reference sequence). The CDR3 has 15 amino acids. Combining the CDR3 with reference TRBV15 and TRBJ2-1 gives the whole variable domain DAMVIQNPRYQVTQFGKPVTLSCSQTLNHNVMYWYQQKSSQAPKLLFHYYDKDFNNEADTPDNFQSRRPNTSFCFLDIRSPGLGDTAMYLCATSRVRDRANEQFFGPGTRLTVL.

The chain carries TRBV4-1 and TRBJ2-7; a weak D match, TRBD1 (5 bases). V lost 3 bases and J 4 bases, leaving 16 bases between the germline ends. This CDR3 comprises 15 residues. The germline V gene encodes CDR1 MGHRA and CDR2 YSYEKL. CDR3 loop: CASSHTQSRGYEQYF. The CDR3 DNA reads as TGCGCCAGCAGCCACACCCAAAGTAGGGGTTACGAGCAGTACTTC.

The V call is TRBV6-8, the J call TRBJ2-7, with 8 nucleotides matching TRBD2. Trimming removed 2 bases from V and 6 bases from J; junction bases left unmatched: 12. The CDR3 covers 16 residues. The V gene's germline CDR1 is MNHGY and CDR2 SAAAGT. DNA for the CDR3: TGTGCCAGCAGTTACAGTGGTGGGACTAGGGGCCGCGAGCAGTACTTC. Its protein is CASSYSGGTRGREQYF.

This clone occurred once. This chain uses TRBV5-1 with TRBJ1-4, with 9 bases identical to TRBD1. V was clipped by 3 bases and J by 0 bases; unmatched bases: 12. Germline V gene sequence: CDR1 SGHRS, CDR2 YFSETQ. The CDR3 sequence is 19 residues long. The DNA of the CDR3 is TGCGCCAGCAGCTATCTGGGACAGGGCTGTCTCTCAACTAATGAAAAACTGTTTTTT. As protein: CASSYLGQGCLSTNEKLFF.

The V call is TRBV6-2 or TRBV6-3, the J call TRBJ1-5; 9 nucleotides agree with TRBD1. This CDR3 has 16 residues. Trimming at V came to 5 bases and at J to 2 bases, leaving 7 bases not matched to a gene. CDR1 is MNHEY, CDR2 SVGEGT, per germline. CDR3: CASSKDRTGGNQPQHF. CDR3 in DNA: TGTGCCAGCAGTAAAGACAGGACAGGGGGCAATCAGCCCCAGCATTTT.

This sequence joins TRBV6-7 and TRBJ1-5; the match to TRBD1 covers 7 bases. TRBV6-7 is an open reading frame, and its role is uncertain. Unmatched junction bases numbered 5, after V lost 5 bases and J lost 7 bases. The CDR3 totals 13 residues. The CDR3, as DNA: TGTGCCAGCAGTCACACAGGGGACCAGCCCCAGCATTTT. Translating it yields CASSHTGDQPQHF.

This chain uses TRBV9 with TRBJ1-1; perhaps TRBD1 as D (6 bases). V lost 5 bases and J 2 bases, leaving 13 bases between the germline ends. The CDR3 has 14 residues. Germline-derived CDR1 and CDR2 are SGDLS and YYNGEE. The CDR3 reads CASSRGQPNTEAFF. CDR3 DNA: TGTGCCAGCAGTCGTGGACAGCCAAACACTGAAGCTTTCTTT.

The V call is TRBV19, the J call TRBJ1-4, with 9 bases that match TRBD1. CDR3 length: 15 residues. Germline loops: CDR1 LNHDA, CDR2 SQIVND (reference sequence). V shed 5 bases, J shed 5 bases, and the junction held 6 bases outside the gene matches. The CDR3 DNA reads as TGTGCCAGTAGTTCCTCCGGGACAGGGAATGAAAAACTGTTTTTT. Translating gives CASSSSGTGNEKLFF.

This clone was observed a few times. This rearrangement joins TRBV12-3 or TRBV12-4 to TRBJ1-1, with D uncertain. V was cut by 6 bases and J by 4 bases, with 12 bases left in between. The CDR3 sequence is 13 residues long. CDR3 residues: CASSPGWSTEAFF. In DNA form, the CDR3 reads TGTGCCAGCAGCCCCGGTTGGAGCACTGAAGCTTTCTTT.

Only one count was recorded for this clone. This chain connects TRBV11-3 to TRBJ1-1; 9 positions agree with TRBD1. CDR1 and CDR2 from the germline V gene are SGHNT and YENEEA. V lost 4 bases to trimming and J lost 5 bases; unmatched junction nucleotides: 2. The length of the CDR3 is 13 residues. The CDR3 loop is CASSWDRVTEAFF. The DNA for the CDR3 is TGTGCCAGCAGCTGGGACAGGGTAACTGAAGCTTTCTTT.

This chain connects TRBV19 to TRBJ2-7; 11 bases fit TRBD2. CDR1 and CDR2 (germline): LNHDA, SQIVND (reference sequence). This CDR3 has 14 amino acids. The V and J ends lost 7 bases and 5 bases, in that order; junction bases with no gene match: 7. The CDR3 nucleotides are TGTGCCAGTACCCTAGCGGGAGGAAGCAACGAGCAGTACTTC. Translation gives CASTLAGGSNEQYF.

The chain links TRBV5-1 to TRBJ2-7; 11 bases agree with TRBD2. Germline V gene lookup returns CDR1 SGHRS and CDR2 YFSETQ. V was pared by 1 base and J by 4 bases, with 4 bases of the junction left unmatched. This CDR3 has 15 residues. The CDR3 loop reads CASSLRLAGGYEQYF. CDR3 DNA: TGCGCCAGCAGCTTGCGTCTAGCGGGAGGATACGAGCAGTACTTC.

The V gene is TRBV7-2, the J gene TRBJ1-6; D not resolved. Trimming removed 2 bases from V and 9 bases from J, with 17 bases in between. The CDR3 extends over 16 amino acids. Germline CDR1 and CDR2: SGHTA and FQGNSA. CDR3 sequence reads: CASSLLSGQEGSPLHF. The CDR3, as DNA: TGTGCCAGCAGCTTACTATCTGGCCAAGAGGGTTCACCCCTCCACTTT.

The rearrangement uses TRBV9 and TRBJ1-1; D ambiguous. The CDR3 is 14 residues long. Germline V gives CDR1 SGDLS, CDR2 YYNGEE. Trimming took 0 bases from V and 7 from J, leaving 13 bases between them. CDR3 in amino acids: CASSVDFVGGEAFF. The CDR3 DNA follows: TGTGCCAGCAGCGTAGATTTTGTGGGAGGTGAAGCTTTCTTT.

V gene TRBV7-2 combines with J gene TRBJ2-1; 10 bases are a match to TRBD2. In germline, CDR1 is SGHTA, CDR2 FQGNSA. Trimming cost V 5 bases and J 5 bases; bases outside gene matches: 6. The CDR3 contains 15 residues. The CDR3 sequence: CASSARTSGNNEQFF. The CDR3 nucleotides read TGTGCCAGCAGCGCGAGGACTAGCGGAAACAATGAGCAGTTCTTC. The full variable domain, rest sourced from reference TRBV7-2 and TRBJ2-1, is GAGVSQSPSNKVTEKGKDVELRCDPISGHTALYWYRQSLGQGLEFLIYFQGNSAPDKSGLPSDRFSAERTGGSVSTLTIQRTQQEDSAVYLCASSARTSGNNEQFFGPGTRLTVL.

Here the CDR3 DNA reads TGTGCCAGCAGCCGACGTACAGGGGCGGCCTACAATGAGCAGTTCTTC. Protein: CASSRRTGAAYNEQFF. The V call is TRBV7-9, the J call TRBJ2-1; 7 bases align to TRBD1. This CDR3 is built from 16 residues. Germline CDR1 and CDR2: SEHNR and FQNEAQ (reference sequence). V lost 5 bases and J lost 2; bases outside the gene matches: 9.

V and J are TRBV14 and TRBJ2-2, with D maybe TRBD2 (5 bases). V dropped 10 bases and J dropped 0 bases, with 15 bases sitting between them. CDR1 and CDR2 from the germline V gene are SGHDN and FVKESK. This CDR3 is built from 15 residues. The CDR3 here is CATTARGSNTGELFF. The CDR3 region has the DNA TGTGCCACCACGGCCCGGGGTTCGAACACCGGGGAGCTGTTTTTT.

V usage is TRBV6-6 and J usage is TRBJ2-1; 7 bases are a match to TRBD1. CDR1 MNHNY and CDR2 SVGAGI come from the germline V gene (reference sequence). V shed 0 bases, J shed 10 bases, and the junction held 9 bases outside the gene matches. CDR3 length: 15 residues. The CDR3 nucleotides read TGTGCCAGCAGTTACTCCGGGACAGCCCAATACGAGCAGTTCTTC. It specifies CASSYSGTAQYEQFF.

The chain is built from TRBV30 and TRBJ1-1; no reliable D call. V was pared by 3 bases and J by 5 bases, with 10 bases between. This CDR3 is built from 12 residues. Per the germline V gene, CDR1 is GTSNPN and CDR2 is SVGIG (reference sequence). In nucleotides, the CDR3 is TGTGCCTGGAGCCCAGGAAATACTGAAGCTTTCTTT. Amino acids: CAWSPGNTEAFF.

This chain links TRBV7-2 with TRBJ2-7, with 10 bases matching TRBD2. V lost 2 bases and J lost 6; bases outside the gene matches: 7. The CDR3 consists of 15 residues. Germline V gives CDR1 SGHTA, CDR2 FQGNSA. The CDR3 region has the DNA TGTGCCAGCAGCTTATACCAGCGGGAGGGTATCGAGCAGTACTTC. Translation gives CASSLYQREGIEQYF.

The chain has TRBV19 and TRBJ2-3, with 7 positions matching TRBD2. From germline, CDR1 is LNHDA and CDR2 SQIVND (reference sequence). CDR3 length equals 15 residues. Trimming took 3 bases from V and 3 from J; bases not matched to a gene: 6. CDR3 coding DNA: TGTGCCAGTAGTATGCGGGAGATAATGACAGATACGCAGTATTTT. It translates to CASSMREIMTDTQYF.

This chain joins TRBV2 and TRBJ1-2, with 8 nucleotides matching TRBD1. The V gene end was trimmed by 10 bases and the J gene end by 3 bases; junction bases not matched to a gene: 10. The CDR3 is 14 residues long. The germline V gene has CDR1 SNHLY and CDR2 FYNNEI. CDR3 DNA sequence: TGTGCCATTGGCAGATTGACAGGGGACTATGGCTACACCTTC. The encoded protein is CAIGRLTGDYGYTF.

The genes are TRBV6-1 and TRBJ1-5; possible D gene TRBD1, 6 bases. CDR1 and CDR2 (germline): MNHNS, SASEGT. The V gene lost 3 bases and the J gene lost 3 bases, with 12 bases spanning the gap. The CDR3 length is 15 residues. CDR3 sequence reads: CASSERWTDNQPQHF. CDR3 sequence (DNA): TGTGCCAGCAGTGAGAGATGGACAGACAATCAGCCCCAGCATTTT.

The chain links TRBV12-5 to TRBJ1-2, with 7 bases identical to TRBD1. Germline lookup yields CDR1 LGHNT and CDR2 FRNRAP. This CDR3 has 13 residues. Trimming removed 6 bases from V and 8 bases from J; junction bases left unmatched: 9. Here the CDR3 DNA reads TGTGCTAGTGGGAAAGACAGGGTTCTCGGCTACACCTTC. Its protein product is CASGKDRVLGYTF.

The gene calls are TRBV27 and TRBJ2-7, with TRBD2 matching 8 bases. J gave up 5 bases and V 4 bases, and 10 bases lay outside the gene matches. CDR1 is MNHEY and CDR2 is SMNVEV in the germline V gene (reference sequence). The CDR3 sequence is 15 residues long. The CDR3 nucleotides read TGTGCCAGCAGTTCGTCCTCGGGAGGGATAGACGAGCAGTACTTC. Translation: CASSSSSGGIDEQYF.

The chain carries TRBV15 and TRBJ2-6; TRBD2 aligns across 8 bases. This CDR3 has 20 amino acids. J lost 2 bases, V lost 1 base, and 13 bases had no gene match. Germline values: CDR1 LNHNV, CDR2 YYDKDF (reference sequence). The CDR3 region is CATSRVLFTGGVPGANVLTF. CDR3 sequence (DNA): TGTGCCACCAGCAGAGTCCTATTCACGGGAGGGGTACCTGGGGCCAACGTCCTGACTTTC.